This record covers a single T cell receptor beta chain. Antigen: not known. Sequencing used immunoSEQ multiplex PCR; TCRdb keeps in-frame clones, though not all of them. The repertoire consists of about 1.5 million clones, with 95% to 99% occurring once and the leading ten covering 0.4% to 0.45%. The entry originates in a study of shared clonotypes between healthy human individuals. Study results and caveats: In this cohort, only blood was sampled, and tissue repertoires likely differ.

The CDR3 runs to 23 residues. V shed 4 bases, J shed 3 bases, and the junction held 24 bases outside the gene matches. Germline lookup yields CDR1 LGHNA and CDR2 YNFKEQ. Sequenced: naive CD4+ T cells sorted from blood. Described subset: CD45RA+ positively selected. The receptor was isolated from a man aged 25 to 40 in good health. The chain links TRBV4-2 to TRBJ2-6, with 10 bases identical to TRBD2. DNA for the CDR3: TGTGCCAGCAGCCCCGTGGCAGGTTGGGCTAGCGGGAGAGTTAGAAATGGGGCCAACGTCCTGACTTTC. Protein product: CASSPVAGWASGRVRNGANVLTF.